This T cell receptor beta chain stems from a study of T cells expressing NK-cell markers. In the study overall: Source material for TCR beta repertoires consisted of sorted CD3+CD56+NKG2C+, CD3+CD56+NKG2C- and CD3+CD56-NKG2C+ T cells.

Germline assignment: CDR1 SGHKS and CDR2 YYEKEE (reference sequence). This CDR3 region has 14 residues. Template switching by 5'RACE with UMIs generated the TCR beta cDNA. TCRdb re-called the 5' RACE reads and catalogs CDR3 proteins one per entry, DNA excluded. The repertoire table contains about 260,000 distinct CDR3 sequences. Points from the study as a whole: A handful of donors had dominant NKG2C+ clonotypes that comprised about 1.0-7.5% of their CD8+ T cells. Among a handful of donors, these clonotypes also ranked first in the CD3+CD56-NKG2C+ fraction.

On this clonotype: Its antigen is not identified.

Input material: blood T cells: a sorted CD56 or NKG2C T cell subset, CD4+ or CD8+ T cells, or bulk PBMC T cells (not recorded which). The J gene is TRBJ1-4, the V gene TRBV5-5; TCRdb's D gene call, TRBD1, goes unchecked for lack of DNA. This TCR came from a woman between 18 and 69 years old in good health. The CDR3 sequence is CASSRTGQEEKLFF. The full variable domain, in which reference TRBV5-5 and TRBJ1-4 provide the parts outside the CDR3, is DAGVTQSPTHLIKTRGQQVTLRCSPISGHKSVSWYQQVLGQGPQFIFQYYEKEERGRGNFPDRFSARQFPNYSSELNVNALLLGDSALYLCASSRTGQEEKLFFGSGTQLSVL.